The clone carrying this T cell receptor beta chain was found a few times. What it binds is not known. This record belongs to a study of identical twins. Study-level points and caveats: Whereas memory repertoires showed no such difference, abundant cord blood beta clonotypes carried fewer insertions. Zero-insertion results could be subject to partial confounding by invariant MAIT and iNKT cells.

Template switching added a universal primer site, and cDNA bore unique molecular identifiers. Each CDR3 protein is one row after TCRdb ran MiXCR on the 5' RACE reads. The table records around 680,000 distinct CDR3 sequences, more than 6.5% of them present only once. The germline gives CDR1 SGHTA, CDR2 FQGNSA. V lost 3 bases and J lost 5; bases outside the gene matches: 14. The CDR3 consists of 17 residues. These records were also assigned to another study, of yellow fever vaccine responses in identical twins. Per that study: After vaccination, twins' T cell response reportedly seemed partly convergent, partly personalized.

The sequence was obtained from a woman under 30 in good health. The sequenced material came from PBMCs. The chain has TRBV7-2 and TRBJ2-3; 7 bases fit TRBD1. This chain's CDR3 is CASSFFPSRNRGDTQYF. In DNA form, the CDR3 reads TGTGCCAGCAGCTTCTTCCCTAGCCGTAACAGGGGAGATACGCAGTATTTT.